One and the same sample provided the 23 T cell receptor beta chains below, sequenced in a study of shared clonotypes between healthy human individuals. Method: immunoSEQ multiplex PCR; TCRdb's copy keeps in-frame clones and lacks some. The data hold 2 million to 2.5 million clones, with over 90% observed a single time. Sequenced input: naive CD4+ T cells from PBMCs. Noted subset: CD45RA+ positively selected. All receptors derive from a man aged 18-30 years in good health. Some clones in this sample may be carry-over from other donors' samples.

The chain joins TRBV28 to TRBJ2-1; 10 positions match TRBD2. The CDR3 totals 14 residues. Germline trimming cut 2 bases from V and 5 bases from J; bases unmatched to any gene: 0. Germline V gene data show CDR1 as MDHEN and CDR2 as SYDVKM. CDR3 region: CASSLGLADNEQFF. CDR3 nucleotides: TGTGCCAGCAGTTTAGGACTAGCGGACAATGAGCAGTTCTTC.

The CDR3 is CASSFVYPRANSGNTIYF. The CDR3 nucleotides read TGTGCCAGCAGTTTCGTGTACCCGAGGGCTAACTCTGGAAACACCATATATTTT. This chain joins TRBV27 and TRBJ1-3; D unresolved. The CDR3 length is 18 residues. Trimming shortened V by 3 bases and J by 0 bases, and 18 bases separated the two germline ends. Germline CDR1 is MNHEY and CDR2 is SMNVEV (reference sequence).

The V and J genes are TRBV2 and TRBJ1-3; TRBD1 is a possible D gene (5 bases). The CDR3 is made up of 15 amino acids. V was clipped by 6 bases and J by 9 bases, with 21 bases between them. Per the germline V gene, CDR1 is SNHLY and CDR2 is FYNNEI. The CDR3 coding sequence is TGTGCCAGCAGCGAACCGGGGCCATCTCGGGTCACCATATATTTT. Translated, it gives CASSEPGPSRVTIYF.

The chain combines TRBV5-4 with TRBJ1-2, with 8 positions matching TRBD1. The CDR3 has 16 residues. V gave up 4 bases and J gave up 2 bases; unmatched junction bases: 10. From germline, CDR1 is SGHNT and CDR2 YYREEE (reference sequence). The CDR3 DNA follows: TGTGCCAGCAGCCAGGGACAGGATCCTTTAAACTATGGCTACACCTTC. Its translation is CASSQGQDPLNYGYTF. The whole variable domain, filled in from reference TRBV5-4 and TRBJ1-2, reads ETGVTQSPTHLIKTRGQQVTLRCSSQSGHNTVSWYQQALGQGPQFIFQYYREEENGRGNFPPRFSGLQFPNYSSELNVNALELDDSALYLCASSQGQDPLNYGYTFGSGTRLTVV.

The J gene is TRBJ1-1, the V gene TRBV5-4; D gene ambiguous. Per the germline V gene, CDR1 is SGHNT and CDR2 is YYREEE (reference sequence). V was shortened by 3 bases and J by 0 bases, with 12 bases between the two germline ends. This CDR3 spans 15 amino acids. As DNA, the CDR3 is TGTGCCAGCAGCTCTCCCCTTTACATGAACACTGAAGCTTTCTTT. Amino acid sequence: CASSSPLYMNTEAFF.

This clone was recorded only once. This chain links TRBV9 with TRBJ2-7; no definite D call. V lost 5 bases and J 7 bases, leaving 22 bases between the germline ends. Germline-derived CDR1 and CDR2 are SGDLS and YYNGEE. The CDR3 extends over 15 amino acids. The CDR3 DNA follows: TGTGCCAGCAGTCGAGAATATGCGCCCGAATGGGAGCAGTACTTC. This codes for CASSREYAPEWEQYF. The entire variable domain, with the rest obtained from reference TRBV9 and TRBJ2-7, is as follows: DSGVTQTPKHLITATGQRVTLRCSPRSGDLSVYWYQQSLDQGLQFLIQYYNGEERAKGNILERFSAQQFPDLHSELNLSSLELGDSALYFCASSREYAPEWEQYFGPGTRLTVT.

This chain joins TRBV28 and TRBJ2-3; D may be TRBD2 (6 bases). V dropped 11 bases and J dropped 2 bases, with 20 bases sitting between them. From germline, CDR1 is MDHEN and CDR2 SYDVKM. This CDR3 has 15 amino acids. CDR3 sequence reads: CAGSSLVADTDTQYF. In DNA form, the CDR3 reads TGTGCCGGATCTTCCTTGGTAGCGGACACAGATACGCAGTATTTT. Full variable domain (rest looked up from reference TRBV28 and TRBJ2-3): DVKVTQSSRYLVKRTGEKVFLECVQDMDHENMFWYRQDPGLGLRLIYFSYDVKMKEKGDIPEGYSVSREKKERFSLILESASTNQTSMYLCAGSSLVADTDTQYFGPGTRLTVL.

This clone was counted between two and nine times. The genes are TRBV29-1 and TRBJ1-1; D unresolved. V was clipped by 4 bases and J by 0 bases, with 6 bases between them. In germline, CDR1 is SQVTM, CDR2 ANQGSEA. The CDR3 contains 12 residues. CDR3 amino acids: CSVAQMNTEAFF. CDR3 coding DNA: TGCAGCGTTGCCCAGATGAACACTGAAGCTTTCTTT. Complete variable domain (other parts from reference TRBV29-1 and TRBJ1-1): SAVISQKPSRDICQRGTSLTIQCQVDSQVTMMFWYRQQPGQSLTLIATANQGSEATYESGFVIDKFPISRPNLTFSTLTVSNMSPEDSSIYLCSVAQMNTEAFFGQGTRLTVV.

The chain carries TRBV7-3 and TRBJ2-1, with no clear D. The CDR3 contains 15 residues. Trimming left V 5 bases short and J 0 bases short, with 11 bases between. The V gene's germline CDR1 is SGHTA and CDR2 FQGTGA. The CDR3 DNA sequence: TGTGCCAGCAGCCCGACCCTCAGCTCCTACAATGAGCAGTTCTTC. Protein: CASSPTLSSYNEQFF.

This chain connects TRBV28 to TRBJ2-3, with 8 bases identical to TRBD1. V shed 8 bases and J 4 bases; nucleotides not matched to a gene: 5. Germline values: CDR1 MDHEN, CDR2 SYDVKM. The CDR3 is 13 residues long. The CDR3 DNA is TGTGCCAGCCGCACAGGGGGAGCAGATACGCAGTATTTT. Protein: CASRTGGADTQYF. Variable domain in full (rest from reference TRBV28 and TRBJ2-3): DVKVTQSSRYLVKRTGEKVFLECVQDMDHENMFWYRQDPGLGLRLIYFSYDVKMKEKGDIPEGYSVSREKKERFSLILESASTNQTSMYLCASRTGGADTQYFGPGTRLTVL.

CDR3 in amino acids: CASSPQKNTEAFF. The CDR3 nucleotides are TGTGCCAGCAGCCCGCAGAAGAACACTGAAGCTTTCTTT. The V call is TRBV7-3, the J call TRBJ1-1; D unclear. V shed 5 bases and J shed 1 base, with 8 bases lying between them. Germline lookup yields CDR1 SGHTA and CDR2 FQGTGA. The CDR3 extends over 13 amino acids.

CDR3 nucleotides: TGTGCCAGCAGCTTTTTGGGGGCAAATTCACCCCTCCACTTT. Translation gives CASSFLGANSPLHF. The V call is TRBV7-9, the J call TRBJ1-6; D perhaps matches TRBD1 (6 bases). Trimming stripped 3 bases from V and 7 bases from J, with 10 bases between. This CDR3 comprises 14 residues. Germline V lookup: CDR1 SEHNR, CDR2 FQNEAQ (reference sequence).

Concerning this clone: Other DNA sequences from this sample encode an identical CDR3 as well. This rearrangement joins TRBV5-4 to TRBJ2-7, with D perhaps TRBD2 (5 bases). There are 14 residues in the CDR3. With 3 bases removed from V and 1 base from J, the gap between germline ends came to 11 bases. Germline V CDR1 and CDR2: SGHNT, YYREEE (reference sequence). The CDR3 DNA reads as TGTGCCAGCAGCTCCTCGGGAAATTCCTACGAGCAGTACTTC. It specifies CASSSSGNSYEQYF.

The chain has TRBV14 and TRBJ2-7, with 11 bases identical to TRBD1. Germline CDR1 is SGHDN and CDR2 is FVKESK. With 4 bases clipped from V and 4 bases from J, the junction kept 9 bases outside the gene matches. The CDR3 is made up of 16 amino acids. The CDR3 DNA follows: TGTGCCAGCAGCCTCACTCCGGGACAGGGGGGGTACGAGCAGTACTTC. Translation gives CASSLTPGQGGYEQYF. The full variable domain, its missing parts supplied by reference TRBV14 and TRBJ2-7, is EAGVTQFPSHSVIEKGQTVTLRCDPISGHDNLYWYRRVMGKEIKFLLHFVKESKQDESGMPNNRFLAERTGGTYSTLKVQPAELEDSGVYFCASSLTPGQGGYEQYFGPGTRLTVT.

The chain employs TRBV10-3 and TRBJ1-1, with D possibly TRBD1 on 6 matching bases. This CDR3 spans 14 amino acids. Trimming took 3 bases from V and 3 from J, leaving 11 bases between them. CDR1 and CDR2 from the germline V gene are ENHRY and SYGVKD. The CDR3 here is CAISEAWTDTEAFF. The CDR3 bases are TGTGCCATCAGTGAAGCCTGGACAGACACTGAAGCTTTCTTT.

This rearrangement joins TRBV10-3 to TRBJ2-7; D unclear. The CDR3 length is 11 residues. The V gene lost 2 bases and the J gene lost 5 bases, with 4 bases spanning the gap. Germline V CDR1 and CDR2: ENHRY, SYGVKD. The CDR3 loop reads CAISEGNEQYF. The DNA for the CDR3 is TGTGCCATCAGTGAGGGGAACGAGCAGTACTTC.

CDR3 protein: CASSPPPGKDPYNEQFF. In DNA, the CDR3 is TGCGCCAGCAGCCCACCCCCCGGGAAGGATCCCTACAATGAGCAGTTCTTC. The V gene is TRBV5-1, the J gene TRBJ2-1; possibly TRBD2 for D (5 bases). CDR3 size: 17 residues. The germline gives CDR1 SGHRS, CDR2 YFSETQ. Trimming took off 4 bases at V and 2 bases at J, with 19 bases between the two ends.

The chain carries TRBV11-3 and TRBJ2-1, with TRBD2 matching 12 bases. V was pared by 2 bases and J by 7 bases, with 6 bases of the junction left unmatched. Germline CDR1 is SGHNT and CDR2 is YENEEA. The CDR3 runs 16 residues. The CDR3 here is CASSLRTSGTSNEQFF. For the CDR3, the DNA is TGTGCCAGCAGCTTAAGGACTAGCGGGACAAGTAATGAGCAGTTCTTC.

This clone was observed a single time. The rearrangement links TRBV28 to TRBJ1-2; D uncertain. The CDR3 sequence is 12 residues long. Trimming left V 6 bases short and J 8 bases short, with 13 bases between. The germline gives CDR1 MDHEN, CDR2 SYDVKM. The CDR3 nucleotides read TGTGCCAGCAGCTCGACTCTTCGCGGCTACACCTTC. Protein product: CASSSTLRGYTF.

Here the CDR3 DNA reads TGCACCGGGCGGGTGGGAGAGACCCAGTACTTC. Its translation: CTGRVGETQYF. The chain has TRBV29-1 and TRBJ2-5; D might be TRBD2 (5 bases). This CDR3 is 11 amino acids long. From germline, CDR1 is SQVTM and CDR2 ANQGSEA.

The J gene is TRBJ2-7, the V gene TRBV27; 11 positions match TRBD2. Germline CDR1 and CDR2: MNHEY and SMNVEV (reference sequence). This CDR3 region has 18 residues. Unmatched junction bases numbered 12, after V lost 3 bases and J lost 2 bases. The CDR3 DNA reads TGTGCCAGCAGTTTCAACCCTCCGGGACTAGCGGTTACCTACGAGCAGTACTTC. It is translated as CASSFNPPGLAVTYEQYF.

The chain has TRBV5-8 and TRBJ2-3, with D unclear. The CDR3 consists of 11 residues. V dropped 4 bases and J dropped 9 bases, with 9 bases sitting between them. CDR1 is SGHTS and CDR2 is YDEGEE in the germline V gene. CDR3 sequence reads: CASSVKGTQYF. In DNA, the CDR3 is TGTGCCAGCAGCGTAAAGGGCACGCAGTATTTT. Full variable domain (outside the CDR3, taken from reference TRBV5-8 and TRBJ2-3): EAGVTQSPTHLIKTRGQQATLRCSPISGHTSVYWYQQALGLGLQFLLWYDEGEERNRGNFPPRFSGRQFPNYSSELNVNALELEDSALYLCASSVKGTQYFGPGTRLTVL.

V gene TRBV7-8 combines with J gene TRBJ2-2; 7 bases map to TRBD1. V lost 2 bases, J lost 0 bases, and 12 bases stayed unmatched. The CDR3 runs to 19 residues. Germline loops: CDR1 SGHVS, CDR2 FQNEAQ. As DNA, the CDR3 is TGTGCCAGCAGCTTAACCCATCCCCGGGACAGACCGAACACCGGGGAGCTGTTTTTT. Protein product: CASSLTHPRDRPNTGELFF. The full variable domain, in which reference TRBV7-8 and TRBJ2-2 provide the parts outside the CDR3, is GAGVSQSPRYKVAKRGQDVALRCDPISGHVSLFWYQQALGQGPEFLTYFQNEAQLDKSGLPSDRFFAERPEGSVSTLKIQRTQQEDSAVYLCASSLTHPRDRPNTGELFFGEGSRLTVL.